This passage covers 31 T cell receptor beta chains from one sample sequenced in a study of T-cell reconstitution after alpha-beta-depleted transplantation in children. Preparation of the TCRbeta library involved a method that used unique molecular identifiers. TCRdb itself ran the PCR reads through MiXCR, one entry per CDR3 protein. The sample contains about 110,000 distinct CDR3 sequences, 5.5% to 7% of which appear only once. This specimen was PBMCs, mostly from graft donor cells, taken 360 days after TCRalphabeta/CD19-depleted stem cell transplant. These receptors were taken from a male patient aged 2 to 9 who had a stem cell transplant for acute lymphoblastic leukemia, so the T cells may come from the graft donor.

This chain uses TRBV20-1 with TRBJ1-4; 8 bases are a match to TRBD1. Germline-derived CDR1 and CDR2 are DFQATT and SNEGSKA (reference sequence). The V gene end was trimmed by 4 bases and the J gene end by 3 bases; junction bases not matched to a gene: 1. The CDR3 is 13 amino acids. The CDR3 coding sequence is TGCAGTGCTAAGACAGGGGCTAATGAAAAACTGTTTTTT. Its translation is CSAKTGANEKLFF.

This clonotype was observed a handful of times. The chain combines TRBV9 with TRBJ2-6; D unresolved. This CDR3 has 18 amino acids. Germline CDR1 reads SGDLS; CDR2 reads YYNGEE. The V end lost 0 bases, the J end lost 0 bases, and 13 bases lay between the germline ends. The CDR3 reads CASSVGVDIFSGANVLTF. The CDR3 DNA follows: TGTGCCAGCAGCGTAGGGGTTGATATATTCTCTGGGGCCAACGTCCTGACTTTC.

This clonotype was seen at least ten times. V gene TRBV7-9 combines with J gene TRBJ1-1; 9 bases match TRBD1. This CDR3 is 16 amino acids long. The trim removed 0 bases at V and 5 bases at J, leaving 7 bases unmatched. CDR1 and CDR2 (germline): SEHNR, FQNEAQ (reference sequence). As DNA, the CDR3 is TGTGCCAGCAGCTTAGCGCTAAGACAGGGGGGGACTGAAGCTTTCTTT. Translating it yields CASSLALRQGGTEAFF.

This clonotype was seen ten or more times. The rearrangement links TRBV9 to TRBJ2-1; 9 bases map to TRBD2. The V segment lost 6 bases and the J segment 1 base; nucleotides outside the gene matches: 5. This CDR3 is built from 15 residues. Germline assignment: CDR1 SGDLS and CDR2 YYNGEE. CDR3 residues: CASTPTSGSYNEQFF. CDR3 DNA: TGTGCCAGCACCCCGACTAGCGGTTCCTACAATGAGCAGTTCTTC.

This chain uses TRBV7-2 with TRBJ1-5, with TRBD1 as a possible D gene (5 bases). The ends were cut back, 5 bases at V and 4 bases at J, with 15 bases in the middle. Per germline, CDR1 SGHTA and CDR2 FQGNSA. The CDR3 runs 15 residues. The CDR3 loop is CASSTSGTPNQPQHF. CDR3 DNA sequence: TGTGCCAGCAGCACATCCGGGACCCCAAATCAGCCCCAGCATTTT.

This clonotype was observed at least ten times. CDR3 sequence (DNA): TGTGCCAGCAGTTATCAGGGTCTACGTAATCAGCCCCAGCATTTT. Translation: CASSYQGLRNQPQHF. The rearrangement links TRBV6-2 or TRBV6-3 to TRBJ1-5, with D tentatively TRBD1 (5 bases). CDR1 is MNHEY and CDR2 is SVGEGT in the germline V gene. Trimming took 3 bases from V and 4 from J, leaving 13 bases between them. The CDR3 totals 15 residues.

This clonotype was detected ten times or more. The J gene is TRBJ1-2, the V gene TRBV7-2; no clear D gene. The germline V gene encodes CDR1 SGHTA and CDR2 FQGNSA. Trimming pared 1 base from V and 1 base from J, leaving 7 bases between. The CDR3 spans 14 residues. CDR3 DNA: TGTGCCAGCAGCTTAGAGAATAGTAACTATGGCTACACCTTC. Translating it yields CASSLENSNYGYTF.

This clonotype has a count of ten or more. CDR3 in amino acids: CASSSWGHYEQFF. The CDR3 nucleotides are TGTGCCAGCAGTTCGTGGGGACACTATGAGCAGTTCTTC. V gene TRBV5-6 combines with J gene TRBJ2-1, with a possible D match to TRBD1 (6 bases). Germline V CDR1 and CDR2: SGHDT, YYEEEE. The germline V and J ends were trimmed by 5 bases and 8 bases, with 14 bases remaining between them. CDR3 length: 13 amino acids.

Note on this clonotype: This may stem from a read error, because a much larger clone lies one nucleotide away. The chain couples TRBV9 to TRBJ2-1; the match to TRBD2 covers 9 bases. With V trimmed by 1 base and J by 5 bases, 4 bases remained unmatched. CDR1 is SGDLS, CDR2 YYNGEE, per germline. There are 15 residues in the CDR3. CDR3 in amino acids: CASSVCGGAHNEQFF. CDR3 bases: TGTGCCAGCAGCGTATGCGGGGGGGCCCACAATGAGCAGTTCTTC.

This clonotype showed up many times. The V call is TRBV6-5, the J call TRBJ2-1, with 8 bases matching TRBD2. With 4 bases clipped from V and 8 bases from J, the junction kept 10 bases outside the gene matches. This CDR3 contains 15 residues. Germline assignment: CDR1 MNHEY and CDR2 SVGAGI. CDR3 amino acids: CASSSLTGGPDEQFF. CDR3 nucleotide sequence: TGTGCCAGCAGTTCCCTCACGGGAGGGCCCGATGAGCAGTTCTTC.

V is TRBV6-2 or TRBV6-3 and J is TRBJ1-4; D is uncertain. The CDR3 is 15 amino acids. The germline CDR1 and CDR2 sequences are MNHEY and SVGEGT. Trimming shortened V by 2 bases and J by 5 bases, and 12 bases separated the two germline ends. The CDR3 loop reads CASSYVARRNEKLFF. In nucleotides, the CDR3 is TGTGCCAGCAGTTACGTAGCAAGGAGGAATGAAAAACTGTTTTTT.

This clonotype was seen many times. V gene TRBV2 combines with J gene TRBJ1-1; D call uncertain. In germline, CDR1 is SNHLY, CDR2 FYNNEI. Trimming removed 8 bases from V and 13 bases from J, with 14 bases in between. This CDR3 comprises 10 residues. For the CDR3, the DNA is TGTGCCAGCTCGGACGTAAGAAGTTTCTTT. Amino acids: CASSDVRSFF.

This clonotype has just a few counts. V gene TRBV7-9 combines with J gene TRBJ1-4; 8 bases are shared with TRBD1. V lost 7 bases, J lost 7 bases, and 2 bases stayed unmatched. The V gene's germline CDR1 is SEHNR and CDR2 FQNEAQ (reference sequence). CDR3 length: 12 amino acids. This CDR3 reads CASTGQAEKLFF. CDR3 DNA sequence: TGTGCCAGCACGGGACAGGCTGAAAAACTGTTTTTT.

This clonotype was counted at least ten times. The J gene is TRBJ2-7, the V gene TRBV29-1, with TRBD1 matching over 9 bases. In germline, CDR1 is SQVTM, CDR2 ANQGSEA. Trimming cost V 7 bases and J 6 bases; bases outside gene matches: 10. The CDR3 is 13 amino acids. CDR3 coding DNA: TGCAGCGCCCAGGGGACAGGGAGAGGCGAGCAGTACTTC. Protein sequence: CSAQGTGRGEQYF.

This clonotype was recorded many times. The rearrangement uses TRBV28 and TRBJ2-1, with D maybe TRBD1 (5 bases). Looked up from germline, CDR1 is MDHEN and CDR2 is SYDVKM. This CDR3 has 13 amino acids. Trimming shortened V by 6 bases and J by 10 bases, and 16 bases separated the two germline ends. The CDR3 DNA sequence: TGTGCCAGCAGCATGAATAGGGGTTGGGAGCAGTTCTTC. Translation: CASSMNRGWEQFF.

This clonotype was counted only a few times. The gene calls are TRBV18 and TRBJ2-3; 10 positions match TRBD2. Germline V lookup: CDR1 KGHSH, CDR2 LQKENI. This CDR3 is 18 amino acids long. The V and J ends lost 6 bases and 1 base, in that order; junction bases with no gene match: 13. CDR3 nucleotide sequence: TGTGCCAGCTCGTCGGGGGCTAGCGGGAGTTTTGGCACAGATACGCAGTATTTT. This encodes CASSSGASGSFGTDTQYF.

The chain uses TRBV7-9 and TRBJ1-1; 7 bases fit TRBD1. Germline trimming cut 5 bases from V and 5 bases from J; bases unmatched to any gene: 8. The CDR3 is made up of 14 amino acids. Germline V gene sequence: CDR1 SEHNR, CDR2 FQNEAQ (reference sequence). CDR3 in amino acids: CASSPRQGVTEAFF. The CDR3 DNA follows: TGTGCCAGCAGCCCGAGACAGGGAGTAACTGAAGCTTTCTTT.

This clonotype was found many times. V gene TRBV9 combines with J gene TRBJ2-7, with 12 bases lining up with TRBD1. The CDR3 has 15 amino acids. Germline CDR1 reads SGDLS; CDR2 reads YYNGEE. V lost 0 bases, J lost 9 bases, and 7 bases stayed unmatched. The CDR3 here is CASSVAPGQGARQYF. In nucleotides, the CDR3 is TGTGCCAGCAGCGTAGCTCCGGGACAGGGGGCGCGGCAGTACTTC.

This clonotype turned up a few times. As DNA, the CDR3 is TGTGCCAGCAGCGGACAGGGAGCTTTTTCAACTAATGAAAAACTGTTTTTT. Encoded protein: CASSGQGAFSTNEKLFF. The chain has TRBV9 and TRBJ1-4, with TRBD1 identical over 7 bases. The germline gives CDR1 SGDLS, CDR2 YYNGEE. V was pared by 3 bases and J by 0 bases, with 8 bases of the junction left unmatched. The CDR3 is 17 residues long.

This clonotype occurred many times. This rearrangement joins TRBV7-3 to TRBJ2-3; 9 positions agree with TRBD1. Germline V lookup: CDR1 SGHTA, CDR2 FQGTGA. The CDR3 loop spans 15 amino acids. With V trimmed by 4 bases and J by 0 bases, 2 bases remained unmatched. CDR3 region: CASSSGQGSTDTQYF. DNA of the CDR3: TGTGCCAGCAGCTCGGGACAGGGAAGCACAGATACGCAGTATTTT. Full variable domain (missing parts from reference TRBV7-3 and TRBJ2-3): GAGVSQTPSNKVTEKGKYVELRCDPISGHTALYWYRQSLGQGPEFLIYFQGTGAADDSGLPNDRFFAVRPEGSVSTLKIQRTERGDSAVYLCASSSGQGSTDTQYFGPGTRLTVL.

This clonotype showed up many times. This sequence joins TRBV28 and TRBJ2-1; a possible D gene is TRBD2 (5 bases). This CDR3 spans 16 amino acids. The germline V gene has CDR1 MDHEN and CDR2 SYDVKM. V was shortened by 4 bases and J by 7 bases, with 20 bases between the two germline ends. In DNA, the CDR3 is TGTGCCAGCAGTTGGACGGCTGTTGGTACGGGGAATGAGCAGTTCTTC. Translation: CASSWTAVGTGNEQFF.

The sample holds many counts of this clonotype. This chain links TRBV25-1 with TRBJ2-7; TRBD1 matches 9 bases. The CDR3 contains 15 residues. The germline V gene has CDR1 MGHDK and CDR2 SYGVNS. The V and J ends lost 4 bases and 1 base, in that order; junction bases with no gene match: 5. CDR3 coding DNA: TGTGCCAGCAGTGCCATGGGACAGGGATCCTACGAGCAGTACTTC. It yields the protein CASSAMGQGSYEQYF.

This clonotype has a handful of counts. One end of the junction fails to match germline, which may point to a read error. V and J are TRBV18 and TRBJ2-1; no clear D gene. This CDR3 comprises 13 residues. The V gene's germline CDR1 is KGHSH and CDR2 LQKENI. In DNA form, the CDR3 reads TGTGCCAGCTCTCCACAAAGACCGAATGAGCAGTTCTTC. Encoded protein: CASSPQRPNEQFF.

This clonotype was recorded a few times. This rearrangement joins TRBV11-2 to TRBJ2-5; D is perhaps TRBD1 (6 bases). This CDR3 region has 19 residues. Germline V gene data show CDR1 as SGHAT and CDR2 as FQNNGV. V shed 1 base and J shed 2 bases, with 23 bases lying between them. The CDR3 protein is CASSLVWDQLGQGQETQYF. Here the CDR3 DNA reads TGTGCCAGCAGCTTAGTGTGGGACCAGCTCGGGCAGGGGCAAGAGACCCAGTACTTC.

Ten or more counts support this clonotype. The CDR3 nucleotides are TGTGCCAGCAGTTACGTTGGAACCTACGAGCAGTACTTC. It yields the protein CASSYVGTYEQYF. This chain links TRBV6-5 with TRBJ2-7, with D unresolved. This CDR3 comprises 13 residues. Trimming removed 2 bases at V and 2 bases at J, with 7 bases between. Germline V gene sequence: CDR1 MNHEY, CDR2 SVGAGI.

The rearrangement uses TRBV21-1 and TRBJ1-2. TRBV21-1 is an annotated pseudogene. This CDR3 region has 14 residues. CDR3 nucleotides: TGTGCCAGCAGCAAAGAGGACAGCGGCTATGGCTACACCTTC. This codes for CASSKEDSGYGYTF.

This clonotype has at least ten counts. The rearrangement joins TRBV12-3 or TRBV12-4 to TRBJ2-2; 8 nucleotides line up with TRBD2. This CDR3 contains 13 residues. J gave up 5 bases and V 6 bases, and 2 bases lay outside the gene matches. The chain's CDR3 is CASRTSGTGELFF. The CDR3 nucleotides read TGTGCCAGCAGAACTAGCGGTACCGGGGAGCTGTTTTTT.

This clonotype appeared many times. In DNA, the CDR3 is TGTGCCAGCAGCTTAGCGGATGGTTATAATTCACCCCTCCACTTT. It specifies CASSLADGYNSPLHF. This chain joins TRBV7-9 and TRBJ1-6; D is unresolved. CDR3 length equals 15 residues. The V and J ends lost 0 bases and 4 bases respectively, with 7 bases between them. The germline gives CDR1 SEHNR, CDR2 FQNEAQ (reference sequence).

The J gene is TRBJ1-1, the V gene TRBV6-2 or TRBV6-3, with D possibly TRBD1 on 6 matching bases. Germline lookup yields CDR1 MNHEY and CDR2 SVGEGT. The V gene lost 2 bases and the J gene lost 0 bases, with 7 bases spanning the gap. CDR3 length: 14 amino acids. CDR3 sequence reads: CASSYGTLNTEAFF. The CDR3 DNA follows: TGTGCCAGCAGTTACGGGACACTGAACACTGAAGCTTTCTTT.

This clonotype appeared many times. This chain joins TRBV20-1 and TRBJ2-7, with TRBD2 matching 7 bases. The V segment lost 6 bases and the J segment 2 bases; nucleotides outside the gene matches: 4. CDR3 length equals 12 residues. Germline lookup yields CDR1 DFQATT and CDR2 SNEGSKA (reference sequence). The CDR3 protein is CSAPRGAYEQYF. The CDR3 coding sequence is TGCAGTGCCCCTCGGGGGGCCTACGAGCAGTACTTC.

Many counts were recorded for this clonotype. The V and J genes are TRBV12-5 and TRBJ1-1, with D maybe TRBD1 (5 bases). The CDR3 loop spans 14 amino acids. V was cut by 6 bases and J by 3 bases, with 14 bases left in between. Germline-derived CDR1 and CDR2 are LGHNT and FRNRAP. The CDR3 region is CASGFAGQHTEAFF. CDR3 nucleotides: TGTGCTAGTGGATTCGCAGGGCAGCACACTGAAGCTTTCTTT.